This TCR beta chain was sequenced during a study of shared clonotypes between healthy human individuals. Study outcomes and limitations: The small donor group covered limited genetic and exposure diversity.

Looked up from germline, CDR1 is SGHRS and CDR2 is YFSETQ. Trimming stripped 4 bases from V and 0 bases from J, with 11 bases between. The CDR3 runs 14 residues. In the source study's methods: In the immunoSEQ data, sequences were junction-only and lacked quality scores, so filtering differed. Assay: immunoSEQ multiplex PCR; the TCRdb copy retains only in-frame clones and omits some. V, J and clone size are those of that table, while D and trimming were read from the DNA. The profile covers about 1 million clones, with about 70% appearing a single time and about 1.5% taken by the ten largest. This clone appeared a few times. No antigen is known for it. Memory CD4+ cells were the fraction left after CD45RA+ naive selection.

Sequences were obtained from memory CD4+ T cells sorted from blood. Subset here: CD45RA-negative fraction. The chain couples TRBV5-1 to TRBJ2-7, with D possibly matching TRBD2 (6 bases). This TCR was recovered from a man younger than 30 in good health. The CDR3 spells CASSAGLSSYEQYF. CDR3 bases: TGCGCCAGCAGCGCGGGACTGAGCTCCTACGAGCAGTACTTC.